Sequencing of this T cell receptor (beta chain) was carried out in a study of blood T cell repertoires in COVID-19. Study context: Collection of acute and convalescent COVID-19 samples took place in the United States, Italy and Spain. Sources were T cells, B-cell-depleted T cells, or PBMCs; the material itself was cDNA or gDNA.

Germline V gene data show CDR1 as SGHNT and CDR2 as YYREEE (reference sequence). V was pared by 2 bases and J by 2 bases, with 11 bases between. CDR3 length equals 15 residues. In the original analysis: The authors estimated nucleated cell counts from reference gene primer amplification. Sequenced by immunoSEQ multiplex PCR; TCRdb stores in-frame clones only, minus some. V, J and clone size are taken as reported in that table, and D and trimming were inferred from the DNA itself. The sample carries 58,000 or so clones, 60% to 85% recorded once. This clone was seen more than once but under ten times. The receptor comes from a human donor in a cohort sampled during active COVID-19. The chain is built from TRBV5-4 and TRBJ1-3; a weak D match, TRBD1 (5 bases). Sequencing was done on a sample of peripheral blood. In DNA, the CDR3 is TGTGCCAGCAGCTTAATGGGGACTGCTGGAAACACCATATATTTT. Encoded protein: CASSLMGTAGNTIYF.